One and the same sample provided the 17 T cell receptor beta chains below, sequenced in a study of blood T cells in healthy people across ages. Together with a sample-barcoded 5' primer, a J-beta primer mix was included in a second PCR lasting about 6 to 11 cycles. TCRdb used MiXCR to reprocess the 5' RACE reads, holding one entry per CDR3 protein. The table records about 800,000 distinct CDR3 sequences, just under 25% of them present only once. These data were also filed under a second study, of T cells of mothers and their children.

The sequencing sample was made of blood. These receptors were taken from a boy between 10 and 17 years old in good health.

In its sample, this clonotype was seen many times. The gene calls are TRBV21-1 and TRBJ2-6; the table's TRBD1 call for D was not verified on the DNA. TRBV21-1 constitutes a pseudogene. The CDR3 extends over 19 amino acids. CDR3 protein: CASSKGQGVSLSGANVLTF. The CDR3 DNA sequence: TGTGCCAGCAGCAAAGGACAGGGGGTTTCCCTCTCTGGGGCCAACGTCCTGACTTTC.

This clonotype was seen a few times. The chain links TRBV4-1 to TRBJ2-1; TRBD2 agrees at 12 bases. The germline CDR1 and CDR2 sequences are MGHRA and YSYEKL. Trimming cost V 1 base and J 8 bases; bases outside gene matches: 9. The CDR3 runs 17 residues. CDR3 coding DNA: TGCGCCAGCAGCCAAGTTATGGCTAGCGGGAGGGGCGATGAGCAGTTCTTC. It codes for CASSQVMASGRGDEQFF.

This clonotype has just one count. The CDR3 DNA follows: TGTGCCTGGAGTCCCTCCCCGGATCAGCCCCAGCATTTT. This encodes CAWSPSPDQPQHF. V usage is TRBV30 and J usage is TRBJ1-5, with D uncertain. Per the germline V gene, CDR1 is GTSNPN and CDR2 is SVGIG (reference sequence). Trimming cost V 2 bases and J 5 bases, with 10 bases left between them. This CDR3 spans 13 amino acids.

This clonotype turned up a few times. The rearrangement links TRBV14 to TRBJ2-5; a weak D match, TRBD2 (6 bases). With the DNA end fitting TRBJ2-7 better, the J assignment may be wrong. The length of the CDR3 is 16 residues. The germline CDR1 and CDR2 sequences are SGHDN and FVKESK. Here the CDR3 DNA reads TGTGCCAGCAGCCAAGATCATGGCGGGGCCTTTAACGAGCAGTACTTC. Protein product: CASSQDHGGAFNEQYF.

The V gene is TRBV20-1, the J gene TRBJ2-7; no clear D gene. V was cut by 5 bases and J by 4 bases, with 15 bases left in between. In germline, CDR1 is DFQATT, CDR2 SNEGSKA (reference sequence). The CDR3 is 13 amino acids. The CDR3 loop reads CSAPLSPAYEQYF. The CDR3 DNA reads TGCAGTGCTCCCCTGTCCCCCGCTTACGAGCAGTACTTC.

This clonotype occurred a few times. V gene TRBV4-3 combines with J gene TRBJ1-2; D call uncertain. The V end lost 3 bases, the J end lost 6 bases, and 14 bases lay between the germline ends. CDR3 size: 14 residues. Per the germline V gene, CDR1 is LGHNA and CDR2 is YSLEER. The CDR3 region is CASSHGGPGDGYTF. The CDR3 DNA is TGCGCCAGCAGCCACGGAGGCCCCGGGGATGGCTACACCTTC.

This clonotype has more than one count but fewer than ten. CDR3 residues: CSANRGPLTGYGYTF. The CDR3 DNA follows: TGCAGTGCGAATCGAGGGCCTCTAACGGGGTATGGCTACACCTTC. The chain has TRBV20-1 and TRBJ1-2; D is undetermined. Deletions cut 6 bases from V and 5 bases from J, with 22 bases between. Germline assignment: CDR1 DFQATT and CDR2 SNEGSKA (reference sequence). CDR3 length: 15 amino acids.

The J gene is TRBJ2-3, the V gene TRBV6-5; D tentatively fits TRBD1 or TRBD2 (5 bases each). The germline gives CDR1 MNHEY, CDR2 SVGAGI. The CDR3 loop spans 15 amino acids. The V end was cut by 5 bases, the J end by 1 base, with 13 bases between. Written as DNA, the CDR3 is TGTGCCAGCAGTCGATCACTGGGGGGCACAGATACGCAGTATTTT. Translated: CASSRSLGGTDTQYF.

There are a few counts of this clonotype. This chain connects TRBV5-6 to TRBJ1-2, with a tentative D call TRBD1 (5 bases). CDR1 is SGHDT and CDR2 is YYEEEE in the germline V gene. CDR3 length: 16 amino acids. With 4 bases removed from V and 4 bases from J, the gap between germline ends came to 20 bases. The CDR3 DNA reads as TGTGCCAGCAGCAAGCGACCGACAGTTCTCTTCTATGGCTACACCTTC. This gives the protein CASSKRPTVLFYGYTF. The full variable domain, its missing parts supplied by reference TRBV5-6 and TRBJ1-2, is DAGVTQSPTHLIKTRGQQVTLRCSPKSGHDTVSWYQQALGQGPQFIFQYYEEEERQRGNFPDRFSGHQFPNYSSELNVNALLLGDSALYLCASSKRPTVLFYGYTFGSGTRLTVV.

This clonotype was detected only once. The chain combines TRBV28 with TRBJ2-1, with D unresolved. The CDR3 loop spans 17 amino acids. Germline V lookup: CDR1 MDHEN, CDR2 SYDVKM. Trimming removed 5 bases at V and 4 bases at J, with 21 bases between. CDR3 in amino acids: CASSPALMGMAYNEQFF. Here the CDR3 DNA reads TGTGCCAGCAGTCCCGCCCTTATGGGAATGGCTTACAATGAGCAGTTCTTC.

This clonotype was detected only a few times. The rearrangement links TRBV7-6 to TRBJ2-7, with D hard to call. Trimming removed 4 bases at V and 4 bases at J, with 11 bases between. CDR1 and CDR2 (germline): SGHVS, FNYEAQ. This CDR3 is 13 amino acids long. The CDR3 DNA sequence: TGTGCCAGCAGCTCTAGTTCTGGGTACGAGCAGTACTTC. Translation gives CASSSSSGYEQYF.

The genes are TRBV28 and TRBJ2-5, with TRBD2 matching over 14 bases. The V segment lost 3 bases and the J segment 2 bases; nucleotides outside the gene matches: 11. CDR3 length: 19 residues. Germline V gene lookup returns CDR1 MDHEN and CDR2 SYDVKM. The CDR3 nucleotides read TGTGCCAGCAGTTTGCGAGGGACTAGCGGGGGCCGCCTACAAGAGACCCAGTACTTC. Translated: CASSLRGTSGGRLQETQYF.

Only a few counts were recorded for this clonotype. The chain is built from TRBV20-1 and TRBJ2-5, with D possibly TRBD2 on 6 matching bases. Trimming took off 1 base at V and 7 bases at J, with 16 bases between the two ends. The CDR3 runs to 14 residues. Looked up from germline, CDR1 is DFQATT and CDR2 is SNEGSKA (reference sequence). Written as DNA, the CDR3 is TGCAGTGCTAGAGCTGGGGGGTCCCCAGTGACCCAGTACTTC. Translated: CSARAGGSPVTQYF.

The rearrangement uses TRBV18 and TRBJ2-5, with D possibly called TRBD1 or TRBD2 (5 bases each). The CDR3 sequence is 15 residues long. Germline loops: CDR1 KGHSH, CDR2 LQKENI. Trimming left V 3 bases short and J 4 bases short, with 15 bases between. The CDR3 sequence is CASSPGATQAETQYF. In nucleotides, the CDR3 is TGTGCCAGCTCACCCGGGGCCACCCAGGCAGAGACCCAGTACTTC. Drawing the rest from reference TRBV18 and TRBJ2-5, the complete variable domain is NAGVMQNPRHLVRRRGQEARLRCSPMKGHSHVYWYRQLPEEGLKFMVYLQKENIIDESGMPKERFSAEFPKEGPSILRIQQVVRGDSAAYFCASSPGATQAETQYFGPGTRLLVL.

In its sample, this clonotype was seen a few times. The chain combines TRBV29-1 with TRBJ2-5, with 11 bases that match TRBD2. The DNA end lines up better with TRBJ2-7; the J call may be wrong. CDR1 and CDR2 from the germline V gene are SQVTM and ANQGSEA. CDR3 length equals 13 residues. CDR3 coding DNA: TGCAGCGTTGAGACTAGCGGGAACTACGAGCAGTACTTC. Translation: CSVETSGNYEQYF.

This clonotype was recorded a few times. V usage is TRBV7-2 and J usage is TRBJ2-3; tentative D call: TRBD2 (6 bases). V shed 3 bases and J shed 1 base, with 14 bases lying between them. The length of the CDR3 is 16 residues. Germline loops: CDR1 SGHTA, CDR2 FQGNSA. The CDR3 region has the DNA TGTGCCAGCAGCTTTCGGCCCGGAGGGCGCACAGATACGCAGTATTTT. Amino acids: CASSFRPGGRTDTQYF.

As concerns this clonotype: This CDR3 is missing its conserved last phenylalanine or tryptophan, likely due to a read error. This chain joins TRBV3-1 and TRBJ2-5; D unresolved. Germline V lookup: CDR1 LGHDT, CDR2 YNNKEL (reference sequence). The CDR3 loop spans 13 amino acids. Between the trimmed V and J ends, which lost 2 bases and 5 bases, there was a span of 9 bases. The CDR3 DNA reads TGTGCCAGCAGCCAAACCCGGCGGGAGACCCAGTACCTC. This gives the protein CASSQTRRETQYL.